This TCR beta chain stems from a study of blood T cell repertoires in COVID-19. About the research overall: Specimens from acute and convalescent COVID-19 originated in the United States, Italy and Spain. The analysed material was cDNA or gDNA that came from T cells, B-cell-depleted T cells, or PBMCs.

Trimming removed 6 bases from V and 4 bases from J, with 16 bases in between. The germline CDR1 and CDR2 sequences are SNHLY and FYNNEI. The CDR3 has 15 residues. Clones were sequenced by immunoSEQ multiplex PCR, and TCRdb holds only the in-frame ones, with some missing. The sample lists about 88,000 clones, about nine tenths seen once, with about 15% in the top ten. This TCR was recovered from a male donor with acute or convalescent COVID-19. Sample: peripheral blood. The genes are TRBV2 and TRBJ1-3; D unresolved. The CDR3 DNA sequence: TGTGCCAGCAGCCAAGACACCCCTAAGGGAAACACCATATATTTT. Amino acid sequence: CASSQDTPKGNTIYF.